The clone carrying this T cell receptor (beta chain) was recorded only once. Its antigen is currently unknown. The data were taken from a study of long-term antiretroviral therapy in people with HIV. Findings and caveats of the study: Controls showed broader CDR3 length ranges than did the HIV repertoires.

CDR1 and CDR2 (germline): LNHDA, SQIVND (reference sequence). Trimming took 6 bases from V and 4 from J, leaving 19 bases between them. This CDR3 spans 15 amino acids. An immunoSEQ assay, version v3.0, was performed at survey level. TCRdb's table, derived via immunoSEQ multiplex PCR, lists solely in-frame clones and lacks some. The sample gives about 20,000 clones, 80% of which show up once; about 10% is in the top ten. Here the sequenced sample was unsorted PBMCs, taken 0.2 years after starting antiretroviral therapy. The chain couples TRBV19 to TRBJ2-7; maybe TRBD2 (6 bases). The sequence was obtained from a middle-aged woman with HIV. CDR3 nucleotide sequence: TGTGCCAGTAGCACCAACGGGGCGGGGCAGTACGAGCAGTACTTC. This translates into CASSTNGAGQYEQYF.